Below are 5 T cell receptor beta chains sequenced from a single sample in a study of blood T cells in healthy people across ages (dated by TCRdb to between 2015 and 2016). Preparation of the library involved 5' RACE. TCRdb records Illumina HiSeq 2500 as the sequencer. A second PCR of roughly 7 to 12 cycles was run with a J-beta primer mix and a sample-barcoded 5' primer. In TCRdb, the public reads were trimmed at Q25 with fastp and aligned with MiXCR, with productive beta chains retained. Each entry is one CDR3 protein sequence, shown with its most common DNA and genes. A total of roughly 1.6 million distinct CDR3 sequences appear in this sample, about 31% of them only once. About 11% of the sample comes from the top ten. Sequencing was done on a sample of blood. Source of these receptors: a woman aged 25 to 39 in good health.

As concerns this clonotype: A clone one base away is much larger, so this may be a read error. The CDR3 here is CASSQPTSGLCEQYF. CDR3 DNA sequence: TGCGCCAGCAGCCAACCAACTAGCGGCCTATGCGAGCAGTACTTC. The J gene is TRBJ2-7, the V gene TRBV4-1, with TRBD2 matching 8 bases. With 2 bases clipped from V and 6 bases from J, the junction kept 9 bases outside the gene matches. Germline CDR1 reads MGHRA; CDR2 reads YSYEKL. CDR3 length: 15 amino acids.

This CDR3 reads CASSESWGARNEQFF. Here the CDR3 DNA reads TGCGCCAGCAGTGAATCGTGGGGGGCACGTAATGAGCAGTTCTTC. This chain links TRBV10-2 with TRBJ2-1; D may be TRBD1 or TRBD2 (6 bases each). The CDR3 runs 15 residues. Trimming cost V 3 bases and J 7 bases, with 16 bases left between them. CDR1 is WSHSY and CDR2 is SAAADI in the germline V gene.

The chain couples TRBV4-1 to TRBJ2-3, with 9 bases identical to TRBD2. The CDR3 covers 18 residues. V lost 1 base to trimming and J lost 5 bases; unmatched junction nucleotides: 13. Germline V gene data show CDR1 as MGHRA and CDR2 as YSYEKL. CDR3 residues: CASSQARGRGGSGDTQYF. CDR3 in DNA: TGCGCCAGCAGCCAAGCAAGGGGGCGGGGGGGCTCCGGAGATACGCAGTATTTT.

This clonotype was counted a few times. The chain uses TRBV3-1 and TRBJ2-7; a possible D gene is TRBD1 (5 bases). The CDR3 consists of 14 residues. The V end was cut by 2 bases, the J end by 3 bases, with 11 bases between. Looked up from germline, CDR1 is LGHDT and CDR2 is YNNKEL (reference sequence). The CDR3 DNA reads as TGTGCCAGCAGCCAAAGATGGCAGGGCTACGAGCAGTACTTC. Its translation: CASSQRWQGYEQYF.

The chain is built from TRBV6-1 and TRBJ1-2; D may be TRBD1 (5 bases). V lost 3 bases and J lost 7, with 15 bases in between. CDR1 and CDR2 from the germline V gene are MNHNS and SASEGT. This CDR3 comprises 14 residues. This CDR3 is CASSDRQGTGGYTF. In DNA, the CDR3 is TGTGCCAGCAGTGACCGCCAGGGTACAGGTGGCTACACCTTC.